The 21 T cell receptor beta chains presented below share a single source sample, sequenced in a study of vaccination and CD4 T cells after COVID-19. Sequence data for DNA of cultured CD4+ T cells were generated by the Oncomine TCR Beta short-read assay. TCRdb used MiXCR to reprocess the PCR reads, holding one entry per CDR3 protein. The profile covers thousands of distinct CDR3 sequences, with approximately 19% appearing a single time and 21% taken by the ten largest. The antigens these receptors bind are not known. As to treatment: 10-day PBMC culture with coronavirus spike peptide pools or control peptides (ViraFEST assay). Sequenced material: CD4+ T cells from blood, cultured in vitro, taken after SARS-CoV-2 vaccination. Receptor source: a human donor who had recovered from COVID-19.

The V gene is TRBV7-9, the J gene TRBJ2-1; 11 nucleotides align to TRBD1. V lost 3 bases, J lost 7 bases, and 5 bases stayed unmatched. The CDR3 loop spans 15 amino acids. The germline V gene has CDR1 SEHNR and CDR2 FQNEAQ (reference sequence). The CDR3 coding sequence is TGTGCCAGCAGCTTGGGGGACAGGGGGTGGAATGAGCAGTTCTTC. Encoded protein: CASSLGDRGWNEQFF.

This clonotype is medium-sized in the sample. The chain joins TRBV7-8 to TRBJ2-3; D might be TRBD2 (5 bases). CDR3 length: 14 amino acids. Between the trimmed V and J ends, which lost 8 bases and 2 bases, there was a span of 14 bases. CDR1 is SGHVS, CDR2 FQNEAQ, per germline. CDR3 sequence reads: CASESRDNTDTQYF. The CDR3 DNA reads TGTGCCAGCGAAAGCCGGGATAACACAGATACGCAGTATTTT.

In this sample, this clonotype turned up a few times. V and J are TRBV20-1 and TRBJ2-1; D ambiguous. This CDR3 contains 13 residues. Germline lookup yields CDR1 DFQATT and CDR2 SNEGSKA (reference sequence). V dropped 8 bases and J dropped 4 bases, with 15 bases sitting between them. CDR3 bases: TGCAGTACCTCAGCGCCGGGTTACAATGAGCAGTTCTTC. Encoded protein: CSTSAPGYNEQFF.

This clonotype was seen at least ten times. The chain has TRBV19 and TRBJ1-2; tentative D call: TRBD1 (6 bases). This CDR3 has 12 amino acids. Germline V gene lookup returns CDR1 LNHDA and CDR2 SQIVND (reference sequence). Trimming shortened V by 5 bases and J by 8 bases, and 12 bases separated the two germline ends. For the CDR3, the DNA is TGTGCCAGTAGTTACAGGGTTGGCGGCTACACCTTC. Translating gives CASSYRVGGYTF.

The rearrangement links TRBV4-3 to TRBJ2-7; 7 positions match TRBD1. Germline lookup yields CDR1 LGHNA and CDR2 YSLEER. This CDR3 spans 14 amino acids. Trimming at V came to 3 bases and at J to 0 bases, leaving 2 bases not matched to a gene. CDR3 DNA sequence: TGCGCCAGCAGCCAGGACAGGAGCTCCTACGAGCAGTACTTC. Residues: CASSQDRSSYEQYF.

The chain has TRBV29-1 and TRBJ1-2; possible D gene TRBD1, 6 bases. Per the germline V gene, CDR1 is SQVTM and CDR2 is ANQGSEA. V was pared by 6 bases and J by 2 bases, with 13 bases between. The CDR3 covers 13 residues. This chain's CDR3 is CSVDHRGNYGYTF. In DNA, the CDR3 is TGCAGCGTCGACCATAGGGGGAACTATGGCTACACCTTC.

This clonotype is medium-sized in the sample. The V and J genes are TRBV20-1 and TRBJ1-5; TRBD1 might be the D (6 bases). Trimming took 7 bases from V and 2 from J, leaving 9 bases between them. Germline V CDR1 and CDR2: DFQATT, SNEGSKA (reference sequence). The CDR3 is made up of 12 amino acids. The CDR3 nucleotides are TGCAGTGGAAGACAGGGCAATCAGCCCCAGCATTTT. Translated, it gives CSGRQGNQPQHF.

This clonotype was counted a few times. The chain couples TRBV7-9 to TRBJ1-6; 10 positions match TRBD1. Trimming took 1 base from V and 12 from J; bases not matched to a gene: 3. The CDR3 is 14 residues long. Germline-derived CDR1 and CDR2 are SEHNR and FQNEAQ (reference sequence). CDR3 amino acids: CASSLDGQGVPLHF. DNA of the CDR3: TGTGCCAGCAGCTTAGACGGACAGGGGGTACCCCTCCACTTT.

A few counts support this clonotype. The chain links TRBV7-2 to TRBJ2-3; D call uncertain. The V end lost 1 base, the J end lost 4 bases, and 18 bases lay between the germline ends. Looked up from germline, CDR1 is SGHTA and CDR2 is FQGNSA. The length of the CDR3 is 17 residues. CDR3 in amino acids: CASSLGLAPVRADTQYF. The DNA of the CDR3 is TGTGCCAGCAGCTTAGGCCTGGCCCCCGTGCGCGCAGATACGCAGTATTTT.

This clonotype was picked up a small number of times. The chain employs TRBV11-3 and TRBJ2-3, with 12 bases that match TRBD2. CDR1 SGHNT and CDR2 YENEEA come from the germline V gene. The V and J ends lost 5 bases and 6 bases, in that order; junction bases with no gene match: 9. The CDR3 covers 16 residues. The CDR3 region is CASSMRLAGVRDTQYF. CDR3 in DNA: TGTGCCAGCAGCATGAGACTAGCGGGAGTACGGGATACGCAGTATTTT.

J is TRBJ1-2 and V is TRBV25-1; 12 bases align to TRBD1. V shed 3 bases and J 7 bases; nucleotides not matched to a gene: 9. The CDR3 length is 16 residues. Germline CDR1 is MGHDK and CDR2 is SYGVNS. The DNA for the CDR3 is TGTGCCAGCAGTGATTGGGTGGGACAGGGGGCGTCTGGCTACACCTTC. It is translated as CASSDWVGQGASGYTF.

This chain uses TRBV11-1 with TRBJ2-2; D perhaps matches TRBD1 (6 bases). V was trimmed by 5 bases and J by 2 bases, leaving 12 bases between them. The CDR3 extends over 15 amino acids. Looked up from germline, CDR1 is SGHAT and CDR2 is FQDESV (reference sequence). CDR3 region: CASSPRGTNTGELFF. Written as DNA, the CDR3 is TGTGCCAGCAGCCCCAGGGGTACAAACACCGGGGAGCTGTTTTTT.

This clonotype was seen ten or more times. The gene calls are TRBV6-5 and TRBJ1-5, with D hard to call. Germline V gene sequence: CDR1 MNHEY, CDR2 SVGAGI. V was shortened by 0 bases and J by 1 base, with 7 bases between the two germline ends. The CDR3 has 15 amino acids. CDR3 protein: CASSYSDGSNQPQHF. The CDR3 DNA follows: TGTGCCAGCAGTTACTCGGACGGAAGCAATCAGCCCCAGCATTTT.

This clonotype is medium-sized by share. This chain links TRBV6-1 with TRBJ2-7, with 7 bases lining up with TRBD1. This CDR3 is 11 amino acids long. CDR1 MNHNS and CDR2 SASEGT come from the germline V gene. V lost 5 bases, J lost 5 bases, and 0 bases stayed unmatched. The CDR3 DNA follows: TGTGCCAGCAGTACAGGGGACGAGCAGTACTTC. It encodes CASSTGDEQYF.

In this sample, this clonotype is medium-sized (0.01 to 0.1%). The CDR3 region is CASSKRSDSPYEQYF. CDR3 bases: TGTGCCAGCAGCAAAAGGTCTGACAGCCCCTACGAGCAGTACTTC. This sequence joins TRBV7-2 and TRBJ2-7; D is perhaps TRBD1 (5 bases). This CDR3 region has 15 residues. The ends were cut back, 5 bases at V and 2 bases at J, with 16 bases in the middle. CDR1 is SGHTA and CDR2 is FQGNSA in the germline V gene.

V is TRBV7-3 and J is TRBJ2-2; D may be TRBD1 or TRBD2 (5 bases each). Trimming took 5 bases from V and 4 from J, leaving 11 bases between them. Germline assignment: CDR1 SGHTA and CDR2 FQGTGA. The CDR3 spans 14 residues. DNA for the CDR3: TGTGCCAGCAGCCCCGCCGGGACCACCGGGGAGCTGTTTTTT. Amino acids: CASSPAGTTGELFF.

V usage is TRBV11-2 and J usage is TRBJ1-6; D is undetermined. The V gene's germline CDR1 is SGHAT and CDR2 FQNNGV. Trimming pared 1 base from V and 17 bases from J, leaving 15 bases between. The CDR3 has 13 residues. The CDR3 here is CASSLGPLMSIHF. In DNA form, the CDR3 reads TGTGCCAGCAGCTTAGGGCCCCTTATGTCGATCCACTTT. The full variable domain, with the rest looked up from reference TRBV11-2 and TRBJ1-6, is EAGVAQSPRYKIIEKRQSVAFWCNPISGHATLYWYQQILGQGPKLLIQFQNNGVVDDSQLPKDRFSAERLKGVDSTLKIQPAKLEDSAVYLCASSLGPLMSIHFGNGTRLTVT.

This clonotype is medium-sized within its sample. This sequence joins TRBV27 and TRBJ1-6, with TRBD1 identical over 7 bases. Germline-derived CDR1 and CDR2 are MNHEY and SMNVEV (reference sequence). V was clipped by 5 bases and J by 7 bases; unmatched bases: 17. This CDR3 spans 18 amino acids. Here the CDR3 reads CASSPLQGGGPGNSPLHF. The DNA for the CDR3 is TGTGCCAGCAGTCCTCTACAGGGAGGGGGCCCGGGGAATTCACCCCTCCACTTT.

The chain joins TRBV2 to TRBJ1-1, with 7 bases that match TRBD1. Germline CDR1 SNHLY, CDR2 FYNNEI. The CDR3 runs to 16 residues. The ends lost 3 bases at V and 7 bases at J; junction bases unmatched: 14. The CDR3 DNA follows: TGTGCCAGCAGTGAGGGGGGGGACAGAGCAGGGAATGAAGCTTTCTTT. The encoded protein is CASSEGGDRAGNEAFF.

The chain recombines TRBV9 with TRBJ2-5; D is undetermined. The CDR3 covers 14 residues. V shed 2 bases and J shed 1 base, with 9 bases lying between them. Germline V gives CDR1 SGDLS, CDR2 YYNGEE. This CDR3 reads CASSVMGGQETQYF. Written as DNA, the CDR3 is TGTGCCAGCAGCGTCATGGGTGGCCAAGAGACCCAGTACTTC.

J is TRBJ2-7 and V is TRBV11-3; 7 bases are a match to TRBD1. Germline CDR1 reads SGHNT; CDR2 reads YENEEA. The CDR3 is 16 amino acids. V lost 2 bases to trimming and J lost 5 bases; unmatched junction nucleotides: 12. The DNA of the CDR3 is TGTGCCAGCAGCTTATACAAGTTAGGACAGGTAAACGAGCAGTACTTC. Translating it yields CASSLYKLGQVNEQYF.